These T cell receptor beta chains were read from a single sample in a study of blood T cell repertoires in COVID-19. Repertoires were generated with immunoSEQ multiplex PCR, while TCRdb's copy carries only in-frame clones and drops some. Among about 170,000 clones, approximately 79% were seen once, and the ten largest hold under 20%. What was sequenced was PBMCs or T cells enriched from blood (not recorded which). The receptor source for this set is a woman aged 70 to 79 in a cohort exposed to, infected with or recovered from COVID-19 (not recorded which). Both conserved end residues are part of each CDR3. D genes are given only for firm matches. Clone size is not always given. Where it is, it says once, few, many or a class for expanded clones.

clone_size	v_call	j_call	d_call	cdr3_aa	cdr3_nt
.	TRBV3-1/TRBV3-2	TRBJ2-5	.	CASSQLETQYF	TGTGCCAGCAGCCAACTGGAGACCCAGTACTTC
once	TRBV24-1	TRBJ1-1	.	CATSPGGGTEAFF	TGTGCCACTAGTCCCGGGGGGGGCACTGAAGCTTTCTTT
.	TRBV9	TRBJ1-2	.	CASSVTGHYGYTF	TGTGCCAGCAGCGTAACGGGACATTATGGCTACACCTTC
few	TRBV11-2	TRBJ2-7	.	CASSLASPTYEQYF	TGTGCCAGCAGCTTGGCTTCCCCCACCTACGAGCAGTACTTC
.	TRBV5-5	TRBJ2-7	.	CASSFTGGSSYEQYF	TGTGCCAGCAGCTTTACCGGAGGTAGCTCCTACGAGCAGTACTTC
.	TRBV29-1	TRBJ1-2	.	CSGIWGTAFGYTF	TGCAGCGGTATTTGGGGCACGGCTTTTGGCTACACCTTC
.	TRBV5-1	TRBJ2-2	TRBD1	CASSRGQVNTGELFF	TGCGCCAGCAGCCGGGGACAGGTTAACACCGGGGAGCTGTTTTTT
.	TRBV28	TRBJ1-2	.	CASNPAGLNYGYTF	TGTGCCAGCAACCCTGCAGGATTAAACTATGGCTACACCTTC
.	TRBV9	TRBJ2-1	TRBD1	CASSFTGTGAYNEQFF	TGTGCCAGCAGCTTCACCGGGACAGGGGCTTACAATGAGCAGTTCTTC
.	TRBV18	TRBJ1-5	.	CASSLGQSSNQPQHF	TGTGCCAGCTCACTTGGGCAATCTAGCAATCAGCCCCAGCATTTT
.	TRBV28	TRBJ1-1	.	CASSSPGGAKGTEAFF	TGTGCCAGCAGCAGCCCCGGTGGGGCCAAGGGCACTGAAGCTTTCTTT
.	TRBV5-1	TRBJ2-7	TRBD1	CASSLVVGAGGAYEQYF	TGCGCCAGCAGCTTGGTAGTGGGGGCAGGGGGTGCCTACGAGCAGTACTTC
.	TRBV6-5	TRBJ2-7	TRBD2	CASSYREGYEQYF	TGTGCCAGCAGTTACAGGGAGGGCTACGAGCAGTACTTC
.	TRBV28	TRBJ1-2	TRBD1	CASSRDRAYGYTF	TGTGCCAGCAGCAGGGACAGGGCCTATGGCTACACCTTC
few	TRBV11-2	TRBJ1-4	TRBD1	CASSPKGQGGEKLFF	TGTGCCAGCAGCCCAAAGGGACAGGGCGGTGAAAAACTGTTTTTT
.	TRBV18	TRBJ1-4	TRBD1	CASSPTRDRGEKLFF	TGTGCCAGCTCACCGACCCGGGACAGGGGGGAAAAACTGTTTTTT
.	TRBV18	TRBJ1-2	TRBD1	CASSPDRTGLSGYTF	TGTGCCAGCTCACCTGACCGGACAGGGCTGAGTGGCTACACCTTC
few	TRBV25-1	TRBJ1-6	.	CASSELGSFSYNSPLHF	TGTGCCAGCAGTGAATTGGGCAGCTTCTCCTATAATTCACCCCTCCACTTT
once	TRBV27	TRBJ2-3	TRBD2	CASSLRTSGPPSTDTQYF	TGTGCCAGCAGTTTAAGGACTAGCGGGCCTCCTAGCACAGATACGCAGTATTTT
.	TRBV2	TRBJ2-1	TRBD2	CASIRGLAGGSYNEQFF	TGTGCCAGCATACGGGGGCTAGCGGGAGGTTCCTACAATGAGCAGTTCTTC
.	TRBV18	TRBJ2-3	TRBD1	CASSPPGQGGDTQYF	TGTGCCAGCTCACCACCGGGACAGGGGGGAGATACGCAGTATTTT
.	TRBV18	TRBJ1-1	.	CASSPLDSANTEAFF	TGTGCCAGCTCACCATTGGACAGCGCGAACACTGAAGCTTTCTTT
.	TRBV14	TRBJ2-1	TRBD2	CASSLPGGGHEQFF	TGTGCCAGCAGCCTCCCCGGGGGGGGACATGAGCAGTTCTTC
.	TRBV5-4	TRBJ2-1	TRBD1	CASSPDRGRHEQFF	TGTGCCAGCAGCCCGGACAGGGGGCGTCATGAGCAGTTCTTC
.	TRBV5-5	TRBJ2-7	.	CASSLAPAGTALVYEQYF	TGTGCCAGCAGCTTGGCTCCTGCGGGGACAGCTCTCGTCTACGAGCAGTACTTC
.	TRBV5-6	TRBJ2-1	.	CASKVGGLAHNEQFF	TGTGCCAGCAAGGTCGGGGGTCTCGCTCACAATGAGCAGTTCTTC
.	TRBV9	TRBJ2-3	.	CASSVLRSHTDTQYF	TGTGCCAGCAGCGTCTTACGGAGCCACACAGATACGCAGTATTTT
.	TRBV5-1	TRBJ2-4	.	CASSSSEGNIQYF	TGCGCCAGCAGCTCGAGTGAGGGAAACATTCAGTACTTC
.	TRBV29-1	TRBJ2-1	.	CSSDRYPSNEQFF	TGCAGCTCGGACCGGTATCCAAGCAATGAGCAGTTCTTC
few	TRBV6-5	TRBJ2-5	.	CASSNRAFQETQYF	TGTGCCAGCAGCAACAGGGCATTCCAAGAGACCCAGTACTTC
.	TRBV11-3	TRBJ2-1	.	CASSGGSSYNEQFF	TGTGCCAGCAGCGGGGGGAGCTCCTACAATGAGCAGTTCTTC
few	TRBV28	TRBJ2-4	TRBD1	CASREQGGNIQYF	TGTGCCAGCAGGGAACAGGGGGGAAACATTCAGTACTTC
.	TRBV27	TRBJ1-1	TRBD1	CASSPRTGVKTEAFF	TGTGCCAGCAGTCCGCGGACAGGGGTGAAAACTGAAGCTTTCTTT
.	TRBV5-4	TRBJ2-1	TRBD1	CASSLGQGNEQFF	TGTGCCAGCAGCTTGGGACAGGGGAATGAGCAGTTCTTC
.	TRBV19	TRBJ2-1	TRBD2	CASIAGGAYNEQFF	TGTGCCAGTATAGCGGGAGGTGCCTACAATGAGCAGTTCTTC
.	TRBV5-8	TRBJ2-1	TRBD1	CASSTPGQGGNEQFF	TGTGCCAGCAGCACTCCGGGACAGGGGGGCAATGAGCAGTTCTTC
.	TRBV27	TRBJ1-2	TRBD1	CASRLQGQGYTF	TGTGCCAGCAGGCTACAGGGACAGGGCTACACCTTC
.	TRBV5-6	TRBJ2-2	.	CASSPTGEVRAGELFF	TGTGCCAGCAGCCCTACAGGGGAGGTCAGGGCCGGGGAGCTGTTTTTT
.	TRBV18	TRBJ2-1	TRBD1	CASSPGTGARTGSYNEQFF	TGTGCCAGCTCACCAGGGACAGGGGCCCGGACGGGGTCCTACAATGAGCAGTTCTTC
.	TRBV10-3	TRBJ1-2	.	CAISEGQGYGYTF	TGTGCCATCAGTGAAGGGCAGGGCTATGGCTACACCTTC
.	TRBV2	TRBJ2-1	TRBD2	CASSENRLAGNEQFF	TGTGCCAGCAGTGAAAATCGACTAGCGGGCAATGAGCAGTTCTTC
.	TRBV12-3/TRBV12-4	TRBJ1-1	.	CASSYSGATEAFF	TGTGCCAGCAGTTATAGTGGTGCCACTGAAGCTTTCTTT
.	TRBV10-2	TRBJ2-7	.	CASTVGSRSYEQYF	TGCGCCAGCACAGTCGGTAGCAGATCCTACGAGCAGTACTTC
.	TRBV11-2	TRBJ2-7	.	CASSPGWGGYEQYF	TGTGCCAGCAGCCCAGGTTGGGGCGGCTACGAGCAGTACTTC
.	TRBV19	TRBJ2-7	.	CASSIGEGSSYEQYF	TGTGCCAGTAGTATAGGGGAAGGGAGTTCATACGAGCAGTACTTC
many	TRBV6-2/TRBV6-3	TRBJ2-1	.	CASSTRRVESYNEQFF	TGTGCCAGCAGCACCCGGCGGGTGGAATCCTACAATGAGCAGTTCTTC
.	TRBV18	TRBJ2-2	TRBD1	CASSQGQGGTGELFF	TGTGCCAGCTCACAAGGACAGGGAGGCACCGGGGAGCTGTTTTTT
.	TRBV7-2	TRBJ1-1	TRBD1	CASSLDQGAGTEAFF	TGTGCCAGCAGCTTAGACCAGGGGGCCGGGACTGAAGCTTTCTTT
few	TRBV7-3	TRBJ2-3	TRBD2	CASSFIAGGRDTQYF	TGTGCCAGCAGCTTCATAGCGGGAGGGCGAGATACGCAGTATTTT
.	TRBV19	TRBJ1-1	.	CASNDRTLTEAFF	TGTGCCAGTAACGATCGAACTTTAACTGAAGCTTTCTTT
.	TRBV19	TRBJ2-7	TRBD1	CASSPGTGVYEQYF	TGTGCCAGTAGCCCCGGGACAGGGGTCTACGAGCAGTACTTC
.	TRBV27	TRBJ1-2	.	CASSLSSGGWNYGYTF	TGTGCCAGCAGTTTAAGTTCGGGGGGGTGGAACTATGGCTACACCTTC